The 20 T cell receptor beta chains reported below all come from one sample, sequenced in a study of blood T cell repertoires in COVID-19. The assay was immunoSEQ multiplex PCR, and TCRdb's table has in-frame clones only and misses some. The data show around 68,000 clones, with approximately 91% seen just once and approximately 1.6% held by the top ten. Material: peripheral blood. The receptors originated from a human donor in a cohort sampled during active COVID-19.

The V gene is TRBV14, the J gene TRBJ1-6; possibly TRBD1 for D (6 bases). This CDR3 spans 14 amino acids. Germline CDR1 reads SGHDN; CDR2 reads FVKESK. Deletions cut 5 bases from V and 10 bases from J, with 15 bases between. CDR3 sequence (DNA): TGTGCCAGCAGCTCCTGGCAGGGGCGGTCACCCCTCCACTTT. Its translation is CASSSWQGRSPLHF.

The chain combines TRBV28 with TRBJ1-6; 7 bases agree with TRBD1. V shed 6 bases, J shed 6 bases, and the junction held 17 bases outside the gene matches. The CDR3 extends over 18 amino acids. The germline V gene has CDR1 MDHEN and CDR2 SYDVKM. For the CDR3, the DNA is TGTGCCAGCAGCCGCCCAACAGGGGCCAGGGGGATTAATTCACCCCTCCACTTT. Amino acids: CASSRPTGARGINSPLHF.

This clone showed up just a few times. The V gene is TRBV5-4, the J gene TRBJ2-7, with D tentatively TRBD2 (6 bases). This CDR3 contains 13 residues. The V and J ends lost 3 bases and 4 bases respectively, with 11 bases between them. Germline CDR1 reads SGHNT; CDR2 reads YYREEE (reference sequence). The CDR3 bases are TGTGCCAGCAGCTCGACTCGGGAGTACGAGCAGTACTTC. It encodes CASSSTREYEQYF.

The J gene is TRBJ2-1, the V gene TRBV10-3; TRBD1 aligns across 9 bases. Germline CDR1 ENHRY, CDR2 SYGVKD. Trimming cost V 10 bases and J 10 bases; bases outside gene matches: 11. This CDR3 spans 13 amino acids. The CDR3 DNA sequence: TGTGCCACGGGGGACAGGGTCTCCGACGAGCAGTTCTTC. Amino acid sequence: CATGDRVSDEQFF.

The V gene is TRBV6-2 or TRBV6-3, the J gene TRBJ2-3; 12 bases map to TRBD2. There are 18 residues in the CDR3. Trimming cost V 0 bases and J 3 bases; bases outside gene matches: 7. Per the germline V gene, CDR1 is MNHEY and CDR2 is SVGEGT. The CDR3 DNA reads TGTGCCAGCAGTTACTCTGGAGGACTAGCGGGATTTACAGATACGCAGTATTTT. Translating it yields CASSYSGGLAGFTDTQYF.

The chain combines TRBV10-2 with TRBJ2-1, with TRBD1 matching 9 bases. Germline V CDR1 and CDR2: WSHSY, SAAADI. The J segment lost 4 bases and the V segment lost 5 bases, leaving 9 bases of the junction unmatched. The CDR3 contains 16 residues. The chain's CDR3 is CASSRTGVVPYNEQFF. CDR3 DNA sequence: TGCGCCAGCAGTAGGACAGGGGTCGTACCTTACAATGAGCAGTTCTTC.

The chain couples TRBV28 to TRBJ1-2, with TRBD1 matching 10 bases. CDR1 is MDHEN, CDR2 SYDVKM, per germline. The J segment lost 3 bases and the V segment lost 7 bases, leaving 8 bases of the junction unmatched. This CDR3 spans 15 amino acids. The chain's CDR3 is CASTPGQGRYYGYTF. The DNA for the CDR3 is TGTGCCAGCACCCCGGGACAGGGGCGATACTATGGCTACACCTTC.

The chain employs TRBV9 and TRBJ1-1, with 9 positions matching TRBD1. V shed 3 bases, J shed 10 bases, and the junction held 4 bases outside the gene matches. In germline, CDR1 is SGDLS, CDR2 YYNGEE. The CDR3 contains 12 residues. CDR3 sequence reads: CASSDPGQGAFF. In DNA, the CDR3 is TGTGCCAGCAGCGACCCGGGACAGGGAGCTTTCTTT.

The V gene is TRBV5-4, the J gene TRBJ2-3; TRBD1 is a possible D gene (6 bases). Germline CDR1 reads SGHNT; CDR2 reads YYREEE (reference sequence). V shed 4 bases and J shed 4 bases, with 13 bases lying between them. The length of the CDR3 is 14 residues. The CDR3 loop is CASSPWDNPDTQYF. The CDR3 region has the DNA TGTGCCAGCAGCCCTTGGGACAACCCAGATACGCAGTATTTT.

This chain connects TRBV9 to TRBJ2-7; D gene unclear. The CDR3 length is 14 residues. From germline, CDR1 is SGDLS and CDR2 YYNGEE. With 2 bases removed from V and 0 bases from J, the gap between germline ends came to 9 bases. CDR3 in DNA: TGTGCCAGCAGCGTGGGCCGAAGCTCCTACGAGCAGTACTTC. The encoded protein is CASSVGRSSYEQYF.

The chain employs TRBV28 and TRBJ2-7, with a weak D call TRBD1 (7 bases). Trimming left V 7 bases short and J 3 bases short, with 19 bases between. CDR1 MDHEN and CDR2 SYDVKM come from the germline V gene. This CDR3 is built from 15 residues. Here the CDR3 reads CASTLRQGGRYEQYF. DNA for the CDR3: TGTGCCAGCACCCTGAGGCAGGGGGGACGCTACGAGCAGTACTTC.

The rearrangement joins TRBV20-1 to TRBJ1-1; perhaps TRBD1 as D (5 bases). The germline gives CDR1 DFQATT, CDR2 SNEGSKA (reference sequence). With 3 bases removed from V and 6 bases from J, the gap between germline ends came to 11 bases. This CDR3 contains 12 residues. The CDR3 coding sequence is TGCAGTGCTAGTAGTAGGGGCGCTGAAGCTTTCTTT. Translated, it gives CSASSRGAEAFF.

V and J are TRBV5-1 and TRBJ2-3; maybe TRBD1 (6 bases). Trimming pared 3 bases from V and 5 bases from J, leaving 13 bases between. The CDR3 runs to 14 residues. Germline V CDR1 and CDR2: SGHRS, YFSETQ. The CDR3 coding sequence is TGCGCCAGCAGCTGGGAGACAGGTGAAGATACGCAGTATTTT. Its protein product is CASSWETGEDTQYF.

The chain uses TRBV4-2 and TRBJ2-6; 8 positions agree with TRBD1. The V and J ends lost 2 bases and 2 bases, in that order; junction bases with no gene match: 2. Germline V gene sequence: CDR1 LGHNA, CDR2 YNFKEQ. CDR3 size: 16 residues. The DNA of the CDR3 is TGTGCCAGCAGCCAACCAGGGGGCACTGGGGCCAACGTCCTGACTTTC. Translating it yields CASSQPGGTGANVLTF.

The CDR3 DNA is TGTGCCAGCACCCAATGGCCCTATGGCTACACCTTC. Translated, it gives CASTQWPYGYTF. This sequence joins TRBV6-6 and TRBJ1-2; the D is unclear. Germline values: CDR1 MNHNY, CDR2 SVGAGI (reference sequence). V was cut by 7 bases and J by 4 bases, with 10 bases left in between. The CDR3 consists of 12 residues.

The chain employs TRBV2 and TRBJ2-1; 10 nucleotides align to TRBD2. The CDR3 loop spans 15 amino acids. Germline CDR1 is SNHLY and CDR2 is FYNNEI. Trimming at V came to 4 bases and at J to 9 bases, leaving 9 bases not matched to a gene. This CDR3 reads CASSASGRALGEQFF. CDR3 nucleotides: TGTGCCAGCAGTGCAAGCGGGAGGGCCCTCGGTGAGCAGTTCTTC. Complete variable domain (other parts from reference TRBV2 and TRBJ2-1): EPEVTQTPSHQVTQMGQEVILRCVPISNHLYFYWYRQILGQKVEFLVSFYNNEISEKSEIFDDQFSVERPDGSNFTLKIRSTKLEDSAMYFCASSASGRALGEQFFGPGTRLTVL.

The rearrangement uses TRBV9 and TRBJ2-1; 10 positions agree with TRBD1. Germline lookup yields CDR1 SGDLS and CDR2 YYNGEE. The J segment lost 8 bases and the V segment lost 4 bases, leaving 15 bases of the junction unmatched. The CDR3 is 17 amino acids. CDR3 protein: CASSPWGTGAFADEQFF. CDR3 nucleotide sequence: TGTGCCAGCAGCCCATGGGGGACAGGGGCCTTTGCGGATGAGCAGTTCTTC.

The chain couples TRBV11-2 to TRBJ1-1; TRBD1 is a possible D gene (5 bases). Germline CDR1 reads SGHAT; CDR2 reads FQNNGV. Deletions cut 0 bases from V and 5 bases from J, with 13 bases between. This CDR3 region has 15 residues. The CDR3 is CASSLDSSGWTEAFF. CDR3 bases: TGTGCCAGCAGCTTAGATAGCTCAGGGTGGACTGAAGCTTTCTTT.

CDR3 residues: CSSDSDSGTDTQYF. The CDR3 nucleotides read TGCAGCTCTGATAGCGACTCAGGCACAGATACGCAGTATTTT. The chain combines TRBV29-1 with TRBJ2-3; D perhaps matches TRBD2 (5 bases). The CDR3 totals 14 residues. V was clipped by 8 bases and J by 1 base, with 16 bases between them. CDR1 SQVTM and CDR2 ANQGSEA come from the germline V gene.

The chain couples TRBV7-2 to TRBJ2-5, with D maybe TRBD1 (6 bases). Looked up from germline, CDR1 is SGHTA and CDR2 is FQGNSA. There are 16 residues in the CDR3. V was cut by 5 bases and J by 7 bases, with 23 bases left in between. CDR3 amino acids: CASSLDRRWGGGTQYF. In DNA, the CDR3 is TGTGCCAGCAGCCTCGACAGGCGATGGGGTGGTGGGACCCAGTACTTC.